Below are 31 T cell receptor beta chains sequenced from a single sample in a study of T cell responses to AZD1222 COVID-19 vaccine. Profiling relied on immunoSEQ multiplex PCR, and the TCRdb table lists in-frame clones only, not all of them. The table has approximately 80,000 clones, around 93% seen once. Sequencing was performed on peripheral blood, taken 28 days after the second AZD1222 dose. The source is an adult who received the AZD1222 COVID-19 vaccine.

The gene calls are TRBV9 and TRBJ2-2, with 14 bases that match TRBD2. The CDR3 consists of 18 residues. Germline CDR1 SGDLS, CDR2 YYNGEE. The trim removed 6 bases at V and 2 bases at J, leaving 9 bases unmatched. CDR3 protein: CASTGTSGSIGNTGELFF. DNA of the CDR3: TGTGCCAGCACGGGGACTAGCGGGAGTATAGGTAACACCGGGGAGCTGTTTTTT.

This clone occurred once. The chain recombines TRBV7-2 with TRBJ1-2; perhaps TRBD1 as D (5 bases). Germline loops: CDR1 SGHTA, CDR2 FQGNSA. The V end lost 0 bases, the J end lost 6 bases, and 14 bases lay between the germline ends. The CDR3 has 15 residues. This CDR3 is CASSLAYGGFNGYTF. As DNA, the CDR3 is TGTGCCAGCAGCTTAGCGTATGGGGGTTTCAATGGCTACACCTTC.

The gene calls are TRBV7-9 and TRBJ2-7; D not certain. The CDR3 runs 13 residues. V was pared by 1 base and J by 6 bases, with 10 bases between. Germline CDR1 SEHNR, CDR2 FQNEAQ (reference sequence). CDR3 sequence: CASSLDLTPEQYF. The CDR3 DNA reads TGTGCCAGCAGCTTAGATCTGACACCCGAGCAGTACTTC.

A few counts support this clone. V and J are TRBV28 and TRBJ2-7; D is unclear. Per the germline V gene, CDR1 is MDHEN and CDR2 is SYDVKM. This CDR3 is built from 12 residues. V was trimmed by 5 bases and J by 8 bases, leaving 13 bases between them. This CDR3 is CASSPSTAKQYF. The CDR3 DNA reads as TGTGCCAGCAGTCCTTCCACCGCGAAGCAGTACTTC.

J is TRBJ2-3 and V is TRBV5-1; TRBD2 aligns across 8 bases. Germline assignment: CDR1 SGHRS and CDR2 YFSETQ. The ends lost 1 base at V and 0 bases at J; junction bases unmatched: 4. The CDR3 consists of 16 residues. In DNA, the CDR3 is TGCGCCAGCAGCTTGCGTAGCGGGGCTAGCACAGATACGCAGTATTTT. Translated: CASSLRSGASTDTQYF.

The CDR3 region has the DNA TGTGCCAGCAGGGAGACAGGGCCGACTGAAGCTTTCTTT. This sequence encodes CASRETGPTEAFF. V and J are TRBV7-9 and TRBJ1-1; 7 positions match TRBD1. Trimming cost V 6 bases and J 5 bases; bases outside gene matches: 6. This CDR3 comprises 13 residues. The V gene's germline CDR1 is SEHNR and CDR2 FQNEAQ (reference sequence).

The rearrangement uses TRBV2 and TRBJ2-7, with no clear D. V was clipped by 4 bases and J by 4 bases, with 5 bases between them. This CDR3 contains 11 residues. Looked up from germline, CDR1 is SNHLY and CDR2 is FYNNEI. DNA of the CDR3: TGTGCCAGCAGTGCCAGGTACGAGCAGTACTTC. This gives the protein CASSARYEQYF.

The chain recombines TRBV30 with TRBJ1-2; possibly TRBD1 for D (6 bases). V was trimmed by 3 bases and J by 6 bases, leaving 17 bases between them. The CDR3 spans 14 residues. CDR1 is GTSNPN and CDR2 is SVGIG in the germline V gene (reference sequence). The CDR3 region has the DNA TGTGCCTGGAGCCCCCAGGGGTCGGAGGATGGCTACACCTTC. Protein sequence: CAWSPQGSEDGYTF.

V usage is TRBV6-5 and J usage is TRBJ2-3, with unresolved D. The CDR3 contains 13 residues. V was clipped by 4 bases and J by 6 bases, with 11 bases between them. The germline CDR1 and CDR2 sequences are MNHEY and SVGAGI. The DNA for the CDR3 is TGTGCCAGCAGTTCCCCCCCAAGGGATACGCAGTATTTT. It specifies CASSSPPRDTQYF.

The rearrangement uses TRBV10-1 and TRBJ2-1; no firm D call. With 4 bases removed from V and 4 bases from J, the gap between germline ends came to 11 bases. The CDR3 totals 14 residues. Germline CDR1 WNHNN, CDR2 SYGVQD (reference sequence). DNA for the CDR3: TGCGCCAGCAGTGCTCGCGGAAAATACAATGAGCAGTTCTTC. It codes for CASSARGKYNEQFF.

The chain links TRBV6-5 to TRBJ1-5; no clear D gene. The CDR3 totals 14 residues. Germline V gene data show CDR1 as MNHEY and CDR2 as SVGAGI. The V end lost 5 bases, the J end lost 2 bases, and 10 bases lay between the germline ends. The CDR3 spells CASSPRRGNQPQHF. CDR3 DNA sequence: TGTGCCAGCAGTCCCCGACGGGGCAATCAGCCCCAGCATTTT.

The chain combines TRBV18 with TRBJ1-1; 8 bases are shared with TRBD1. The CDR3 sequence is 15 residues long. Germline V gene data show CDR1 as KGHSH and CDR2 as LQKENI. The V segment lost 3 bases and the J segment 3 bases; nucleotides outside the gene matches: 6. The CDR3 nucleotides are TGTGCCAGCTCACCCCCCCAGGGGGCGTACACTGAAGCTTTCTTT. Protein product: CASSPPQGAYTEAFF. Full variable domain (missing parts from reference TRBV18 and TRBJ1-1): NAGVMQNPRHLVRRRGQEARLRCSPMKGHSHVYWYRQLPEEGLKFMVYLQKENIIDESGMPKERFSAEFPKEGPSILRIQQVVRGDSAAYFCASSPPQGAYTEAFFGQGTRLTVV.

The CDR3, as DNA: TGTGCCAGCAGCGGGGGGATATACGAGCAGTACTTC. It is translated as CASSGGIYEQYF. The V call is TRBV21-1, the J call TRBJ2-7; the table's D call, TRBD2, has no DNA check behind it. TRBV21-1 is a known pseudogene. This CDR3 is 12 amino acids long.

V is TRBV10-1 and J is TRBJ1-4; possibly TRBD1 for D (5 bases). The CDR3 length is 13 residues. Germline V lookup: CDR1 WNHNN, CDR2 SYGVQD (reference sequence). With 8 bases removed from V and 8 bases from J, the gap between germline ends came to 15 bases. CDR3 in amino acids: CASAGGLNEKLFF. DNA for the CDR3: TGCGCCAGCGCTGGGGGTTTGAACGAAAAACTGTTTTTT.

The chain combines TRBV6-5 with TRBJ2-1; no clear D gene. V lost 6 bases, J lost 5 bases, and 11 bases lay in between. The CDR3 runs 13 residues. In germline, CDR1 is MNHEY, CDR2 SVGAGI. CDR3 sequence: CASRVSFDNEQFF. The CDR3 region has the DNA TGTGCCAGCAGGGTCAGCTTCGACAATGAGCAGTTCTTC.

This chain links TRBV5-1 with TRBJ1-4; tentative D call: TRBD1 (6 bases). Germline-derived CDR1 and CDR2 are SGHRS and YFSETQ. V lost 4 bases and J 8 bases, leaving 18 bases between the germline ends. The CDR3 spans 15 residues. For the CDR3, the DNA is TGCGCCAGCAGCGGACAATCAGGGGTGGGGGAAAAACTGTTTTTT. Its protein product is CASSGQSGVGEKLFF. Full variable domain (remainder filled in from reference TRBV5-1 and TRBJ1-4): KAGVTQTPRYLIKTRGQQVTLSCSPISGHRSVSWYQQTPGQGLQFLFEYFSETQRNKGNFPGRFSGRQFSNSRSEMNVSTLELGDSALYLCASSGQSGVGEKLFFGSGTQLSVL.

The V gene is TRBV6-5, the J gene TRBJ2-7, with D hard to call. V was clipped by 2 bases and J by 1 base, with 9 bases between them. The CDR3 has 14 residues. Germline values: CDR1 MNHEY, CDR2 SVGAGI. The CDR3 loop is CASSYGPWSYEQYF. The CDR3 nucleotides are TGTGCCAGCAGTTACGGTCCGTGGTCCTACGAGCAGTACTTC.

The chain links TRBV5-1 to TRBJ2-3, with a possible D match to TRBD2 (6 bases). The CDR3 spans 13 residues. With 3 bases removed from V and 3 bases from J, the gap between germline ends came to 8 bases. CDR1 and CDR2 from the germline V gene are SGHRS and YFSETQ. For the CDR3, the DNA is TGCGCCAGCAGCTCGGCGGGAACAGATACGCAGTATTTT. Translating it yields CASSSAGTDTQYF.

The chain employs TRBV4-1 and TRBJ2-6, with D perhaps TRBD1 (5 bases). Germline CDR1 is MGHRA and CDR2 is YSYEKL. V lost 4 bases and J lost 0, with 10 bases in between. This CDR3 has 16 amino acids. The CDR3 here is CASSPDSTSGANVLTF. The CDR3 bases are TGCGCCAGCAGCCCAGACAGTACCTCTGGGGCCAACGTCCTGACTTTC.

This clone was seen a single time. The chain joins TRBV7-6 to TRBJ2-6; D not certain. The CDR3 is 16 amino acids. The germline CDR1 and CDR2 sequences are SGHVS and FNYEAQ. V shed 4 bases and J shed 0 bases, with 10 bases lying between them. The CDR3, as DNA: TGTGCCAGCAGCTCCCGGACCCTCTCTGGGGCCAACGTCCTGACTTTC. This translates into CASSSRTLSGANVLTF.

The chain couples TRBV6-2 or TRBV6-3 to TRBJ1-2; tentatively, D is TRBD1 (5 bases). The length of the CDR3 is 16 residues. V was trimmed by 7 bases and J by 0 bases, leaving 18 bases between them. CDR1 is MNHEY, CDR2 SVGEGT, per germline. The CDR3, as DNA: TGTGCCAGCACCCCTGACCGGACATCGTCTAACTATGGCTACACCTTC. Protein product: CASTPDRTSSNYGYTF.

The V and J genes are TRBV6-6 and TRBJ1-6; D is undetermined. There are 12 residues in the CDR3. Germline-derived CDR1 and CDR2 are MNHNY and SVGAGI (reference sequence). The ends were cut back, 6 bases at V and 8 bases at J, with 8 bases in the middle. CDR3 sequence reads: CASRSRDSPLHF. CDR3 in DNA: TGTGCCAGCAGGTCTAGGGATTCACCCCTCCACTTT.

CDR3 coding DNA: TGCGCCAGCAGCCAAGAAAGGGGGACTGGGGCCAACGTCCTGACTTTC. This encodes CASSQERGTGANVLTF. The V gene is TRBV4-3, the J gene TRBJ2-6, with D possibly being TRBD1 (6 bases). Germline CDR1 and CDR2: LGHNA and YSLEER. The CDR3 is made up of 16 amino acids. The V and J ends lost 0 bases and 2 bases respectively, with 8 bases between them.

DNA of the CDR3: TGCGCCAGCAGCCTCGGGACTAGCGGAAACAATGAGCAGTTCTTC. It yields the protein CASSLGTSGNNEQFF. The chain joins TRBV4-3 to TRBJ2-1; 11 bases agree with TRBD2. From germline, CDR1 is LGHNA and CDR2 YSLEER. CDR3 size: 15 residues. With 4 bases clipped from V and 5 bases from J, the junction kept 4 bases outside the gene matches.

About this clone: The same CDR3 is also encoded by other DNA sequences in this sample. This rearrangement joins TRBV6-5 to TRBJ2-7; no definite D call. Trimming removed 2 bases from V and 0 bases from J, with 5 bases in between. The CDR3 has 13 amino acids. The germline CDR1 and CDR2 sequences are MNHEY and SVGAGI. CDR3 DNA sequence: TGTGCCAGCAGTTACAGGAGCTCCTACGAGCAGTACTTC. This gives the protein CASSYRSSYEQYF.

J is TRBJ1-6 and V is TRBV10-3; 9 bases match TRBD1. The V gene end was trimmed by 0 bases and the J gene end by 4 bases; junction bases not matched to a gene: 4. Germline loops: CDR1 ENHRY, CDR2 SYGVKD. The CDR3 runs 17 residues. This CDR3 reads CAISESLGQGYNSPLHF. CDR3 sequence (DNA): TGTGCCATCAGTGAGTCATTGGGACAGGGATATAATTCACCCCTCCACTTT.

The chain carries TRBV5-1 and TRBJ1-2, with TRBD1 matching over 7 bases. V trimming: 4 bases; J trimming: 6 bases; junction bases outside the gene matches: 6. CDR3 size: 13 residues. Germline-derived CDR1 and CDR2 are SGHRS and YFSETQ. The CDR3 is CASSATGIDGYTF. The DNA for the CDR3 is TGCGCCAGCAGCGCGACAGGGATCGATGGCTACACCTTC.

The V and J genes are TRBV3-1 (or the pseudogene TRBV3-2) and TRBJ2-7, with 10 bases identical to TRBD2. V shed 4 bases and J 3 bases; nucleotides not matched to a gene: 9. CDR3 size: 16 residues. CDR1 and CDR2 (germline): LGHDT, YNNKEL (reference sequence). The CDR3 is CASSPAIAGGSYEQYF. The CDR3 DNA reads TGTGCCAGCAGCCCCGCTATAGCGGGAGGAAGCTACGAGCAGTACTTC.

V and J are TRBV30 and TRBJ1-3; D gene unclear. V lost 2 bases and J lost 5, with 10 bases in between. This CDR3 comprises 13 residues. Germline CDR1 is GTSNPN and CDR2 is SVGIG (reference sequence). The CDR3 protein is CAWSRAARNTIYF. CDR3 DNA: TGTGCCTGGAGTAGGGCAGCTCGAAACACCATATATTTT.

The chain joins TRBV7-9 to TRBJ2-7; TRBD2 matches at 7 bases. Per the germline V gene, CDR1 is SEHNR and CDR2 is FQNEAQ (reference sequence). V gave up 1 base and J gave up 5 bases; unmatched junction bases: 5. The CDR3 extends over 14 amino acids. This CDR3 is CASSLGQRGNEQYF. DNA for the CDR3: TGTGCCAGCAGCTTAGGACAGCGGGGTAACGAGCAGTACTTC.

The V and J genes are TRBV18 and TRBJ2-5, with 8 bases lining up with TRBD1. Trimming took 5 bases from V and 5 from J; bases not matched to a gene: 13. Germline V gives CDR1 KGHSH, CDR2 LQKENI. The CDR3 is made up of 16 amino acids. The CDR3 DNA is TGTGCCAGCTCAAAGGACAGGGCAGACGTTGGGGAGACCCAGTACTTC. This translates into CASSKDRADVGETQYF.